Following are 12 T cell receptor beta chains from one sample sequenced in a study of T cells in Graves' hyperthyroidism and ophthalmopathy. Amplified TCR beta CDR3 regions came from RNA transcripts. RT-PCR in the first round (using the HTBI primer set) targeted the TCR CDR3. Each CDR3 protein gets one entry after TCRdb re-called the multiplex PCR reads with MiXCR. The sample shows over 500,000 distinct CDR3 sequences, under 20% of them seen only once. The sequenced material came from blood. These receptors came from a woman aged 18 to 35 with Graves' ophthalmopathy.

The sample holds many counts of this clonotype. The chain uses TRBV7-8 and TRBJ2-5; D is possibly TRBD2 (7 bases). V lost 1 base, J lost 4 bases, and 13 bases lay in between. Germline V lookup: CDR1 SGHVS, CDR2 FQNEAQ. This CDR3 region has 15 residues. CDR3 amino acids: CASSLVEGEGETQYF. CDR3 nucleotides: TGTGCCAGCAGCTTAGTTGAGGGGGAGGGAGAGACCCAGTACTTC.

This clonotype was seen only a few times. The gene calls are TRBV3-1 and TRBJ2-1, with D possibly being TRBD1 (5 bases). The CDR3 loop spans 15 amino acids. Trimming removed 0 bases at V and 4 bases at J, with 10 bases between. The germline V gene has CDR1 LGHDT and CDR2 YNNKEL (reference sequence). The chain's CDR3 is CASSQDTGDYNEQFF. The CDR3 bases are TGTGCCAGCAGCCAAGATACAGGTGATTACAATGAGCAGTTCTTC.

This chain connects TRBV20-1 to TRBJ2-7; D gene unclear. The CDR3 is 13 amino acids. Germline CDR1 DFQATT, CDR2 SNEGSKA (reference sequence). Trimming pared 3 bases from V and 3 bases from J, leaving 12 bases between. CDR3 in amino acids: CSASSWVVYEQYF. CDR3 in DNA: TGCAGTGCTAGTTCATGGGTGGTCTACGAGCAGTACTTC.

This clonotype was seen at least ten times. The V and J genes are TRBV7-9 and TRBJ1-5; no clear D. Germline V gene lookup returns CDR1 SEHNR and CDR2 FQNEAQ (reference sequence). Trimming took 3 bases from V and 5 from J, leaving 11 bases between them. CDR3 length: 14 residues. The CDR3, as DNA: TGTGCCAGCAGCTTTAGTGTTGGGGATCAGCCCCAGCATTTT. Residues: CASSFSVGDQPQHF.

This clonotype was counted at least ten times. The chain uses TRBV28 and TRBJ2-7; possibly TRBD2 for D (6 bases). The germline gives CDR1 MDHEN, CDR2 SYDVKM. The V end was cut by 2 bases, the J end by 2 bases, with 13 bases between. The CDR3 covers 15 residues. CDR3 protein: CASSLGRGTPYEQYF. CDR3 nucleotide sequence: TGTGCCAGCAGTTTAGGGCGGGGAACCCCCTACGAGCAGTACTTC.

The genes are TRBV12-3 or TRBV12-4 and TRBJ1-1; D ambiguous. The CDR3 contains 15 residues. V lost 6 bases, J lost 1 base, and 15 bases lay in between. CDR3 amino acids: CASSPVGTRNTEAFF. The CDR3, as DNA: TGTGCCAGCAGCCCCGTGGGAACGCGGAACACTGAAGCTTTCTTT.

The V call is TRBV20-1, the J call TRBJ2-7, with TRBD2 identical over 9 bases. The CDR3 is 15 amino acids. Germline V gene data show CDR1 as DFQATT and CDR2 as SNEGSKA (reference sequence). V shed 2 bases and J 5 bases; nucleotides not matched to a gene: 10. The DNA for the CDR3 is TGCAGTGCTAGACGCGGGGGACTAGCTGTCAACGAGCAGTACTTC. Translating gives CSARRGGLAVNEQYF.

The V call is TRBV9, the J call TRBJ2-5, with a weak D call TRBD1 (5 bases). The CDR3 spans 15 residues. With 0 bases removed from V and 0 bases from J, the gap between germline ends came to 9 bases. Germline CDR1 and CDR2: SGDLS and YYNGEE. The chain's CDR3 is CASSVEPGYQETQYF. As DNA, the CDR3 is TGTGCCAGCAGCGTAGAACCAGGGTACCAAGAGACCCAGTACTTC.

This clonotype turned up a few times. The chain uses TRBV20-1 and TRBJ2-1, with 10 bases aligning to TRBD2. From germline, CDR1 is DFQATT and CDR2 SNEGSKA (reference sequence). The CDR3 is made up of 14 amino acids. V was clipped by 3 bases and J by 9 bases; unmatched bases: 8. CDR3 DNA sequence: TGCAGTGCTAGTGGCCTAGCGGGAGCTGTTGAGCAGTTCTTC. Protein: CSASGLAGAVEQFF.

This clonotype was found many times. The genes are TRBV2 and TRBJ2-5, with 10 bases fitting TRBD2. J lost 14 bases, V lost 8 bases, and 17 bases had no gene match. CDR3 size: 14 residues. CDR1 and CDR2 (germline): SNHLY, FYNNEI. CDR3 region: CASGSGTSGMPTYF. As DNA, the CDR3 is TGTGCCAGCGGCTCAGGAACTAGCGGGATGCCAACATACTTC.

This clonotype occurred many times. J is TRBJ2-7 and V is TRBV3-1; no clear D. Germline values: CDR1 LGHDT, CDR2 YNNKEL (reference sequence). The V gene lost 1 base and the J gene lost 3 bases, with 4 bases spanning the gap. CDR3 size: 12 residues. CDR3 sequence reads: CASSQGVYEQYF. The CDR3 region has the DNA TGTGCCAGCAGCCAAGGGGTCTACGAGCAGTACTTC.

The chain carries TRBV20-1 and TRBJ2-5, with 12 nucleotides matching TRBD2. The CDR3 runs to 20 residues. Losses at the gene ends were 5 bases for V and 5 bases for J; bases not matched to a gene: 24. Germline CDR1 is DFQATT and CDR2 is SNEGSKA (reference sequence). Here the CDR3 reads CSAQPIVRGRLAGAGETQYF. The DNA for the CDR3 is TGCAGTGCTCAACCCATCGTCAGGGGGCGACTAGCGGGAGCAGGCGAGACCCAGTACTTC.